This T cell receptor beta chain was sequenced during a study of T cell changes during pregnancy in multiple sclerosis (dated by TCRdb to the late 2010s). Context from the whole study: The study looked at changes in the T cell repertoire across pregnancy in women with multiple sclerosis.

From the germline V gene, CDR1 is SNHLY and CDR2 is FYNNEI. Cut back by 3 bases and 2 bases, the V and J ends lie 7 bases apart. Including cysteine and phenylalanine, the CDR3 has 13 amino acids. Only the CDR3 DNA stays, 39 bases, in frame from base 1. Libraries were built with the immunoSEQ multiplex PCR assay. TCRdb holds this immuneACCESS table with in-frame rearrangements only. Some clones are missing; in checked studies, unresolved V genes explain under half, and the rest has no known cause. The sample table lists about 44,000 clones, around 90% of them with a count of one. Together, the top ten hold approximately 0.7% of the sample. This clone appeared once. The antigen this receptor binds is unknown. Base quality data are lacking; no much larger clone is found one base away.

The chain joins TRBV2 to TRBJ2-5; there is no confident call for the D gene. This material consisted of CD4+ T cells from peripheral blood mononuclear cells, taken before pregnancy. This TCR was recovered from a female donor with multiple sclerosis, enrolled in a pregnancy study. At the DNA level, the sequence is TGTGCCAGCAGTGAGATGCAGCAAGAGACCCAGTACTTC. It codes for CASSEMQQETQYF.